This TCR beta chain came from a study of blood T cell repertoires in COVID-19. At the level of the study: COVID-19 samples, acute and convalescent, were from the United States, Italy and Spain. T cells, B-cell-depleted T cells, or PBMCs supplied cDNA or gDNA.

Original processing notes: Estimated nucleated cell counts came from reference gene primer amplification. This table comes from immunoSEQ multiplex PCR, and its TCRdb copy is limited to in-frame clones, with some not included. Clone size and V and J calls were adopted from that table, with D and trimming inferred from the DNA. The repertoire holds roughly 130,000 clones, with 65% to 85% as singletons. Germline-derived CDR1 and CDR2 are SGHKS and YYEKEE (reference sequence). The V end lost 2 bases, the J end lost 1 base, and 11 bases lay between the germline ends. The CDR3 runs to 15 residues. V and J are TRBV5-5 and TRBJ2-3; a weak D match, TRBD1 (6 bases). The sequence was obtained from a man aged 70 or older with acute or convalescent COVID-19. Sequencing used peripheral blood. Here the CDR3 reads CASSFEGVRTDTQYF. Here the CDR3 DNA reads TGTGCCAGCAGCTTTGAGGGGGTTCGCACAGATACGCAGTATTTT. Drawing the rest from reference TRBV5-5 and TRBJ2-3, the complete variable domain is DAGVTQSPTHLIKTRGQQVTLRCSPISGHKSVSWYQQVLGQGPQFIFQYYEKEERGRGNFPDRFSARQFPNYSSELNVNALLLGDSALYLCASSFEGVRTDTQYFGPGTRLTVL.